Presented here are 4 T cell receptor beta chains from one specimen sequenced in a study of blood T cell repertoires in COVID-19. Some clones are missing from TCRdb's copy, which holds only in-frame ones; the method was immunoSEQ multiplex PCR. The profile shows approximately 290,000 clones, about 90% of them singletons. The sequencing input was PBMCs or T cells enriched from blood (not recorded which). These receptors were collected from a woman between 18 and 30 years old with acute COVID-19.

V gene TRBV28 combines with J gene TRBJ1-4, with TRBD1 identical over 8 bases. The CDR3 runs 20 residues. Germline V gene sequence: CDR1 MDHEN, CDR2 SYDVKM. Trimming at V came to 6 bases and at J to 5 bases, leaving 23 bases not matched to a gene. The CDR3 spells CASSLIVGQGFLVGNEKLFF. CDR3 nucleotide sequence: TGTGCCAGCAGCCTTATCGTAGGACAGGGATTTCTAGTGGGAAATGAAAAACTGTTTTTT.

This sequence joins TRBV28 and TRBJ2-1, with 11 bases fitting TRBD2. The CDR3 consists of 16 residues. CDR1 and CDR2 (germline): MDHEN, SYDVKM. The J segment lost 9 bases and the V segment lost 1 base, leaving 8 bases of the junction unmatched. The CDR3 region is CASSLFTSGSRGEQFF. CDR3 nucleotides: TGTGCCAGCAGTTTATTTACTAGCGGGAGTCGTGGTGAGCAGTTCTTC.

The chain is built from TRBV28 and TRBJ1-2, with a tentative D call TRBD1 (5 bases). There are 17 residues in the CDR3. V was pared by 3 bases and J by 4 bases, with 21 bases between. The germline gives CDR1 MDHEN, CDR2 SYDVKM. The CDR3 nucleotides read TGTGCCAGCAGTTTCCCTTCTCTTTCCGGGGGAGGCTATGGCTACACCTTC. Residues: CASSFPSLSGGGYGYTF.

This chain joins TRBV19 and TRBJ1-4; D is perhaps TRBD1 (5 bases). The CDR3 spans 14 residues. Germline V CDR1 and CDR2: LNHDA, SQIVND (reference sequence). V lost 6 bases to trimming and J lost 5 bases, with 13 bases between them. The CDR3 here is CASRGGDKNEKLFF. As DNA, the CDR3 is TGTGCCAGTAGAGGAGGGGATAAGAATGAAAAACTGTTTTTT.